This T cell receptor beta chain originates from a study of a mutant IDH1 vaccine in newly diagnosed glioma. Whole-study context: The earlier regimen, radiotherapy, temozolomide, or both, was most often both.

Noted time point: baseline, week 1 (first vaccination visit). The treatment denotes: pre-vaccination baseline after standard-of-care therapy. Generated by immunoSEQ multiplex PCR, the TCRdb table keeps only in-frame clones and is missing some. The data contain fewer than 100,000 clones, around nine tenths of them singletons. The V end was cut by 1 base, the J end by 10 bases, with 14 bases between. The CDR3 consists of 14 residues. The germline gives CDR1 SGHDT, CDR2 YYEEEE. The material sequenced was PBMCs, taken from a glioma patient treated with radiotherapy, temozolomide or both. The rearrangement joins TRBV5-6 to TRBJ1-4; possible D gene TRBD1, 6 bases. The receptor's source is a woman in her forties or fifties with glioma. The CDR3 loop reads CASSLRGAYGKLFF. The CDR3 DNA is TGTGCCAGCAGCTTGAGGGGGGCTTATGGAAAACTGTTTTTT.